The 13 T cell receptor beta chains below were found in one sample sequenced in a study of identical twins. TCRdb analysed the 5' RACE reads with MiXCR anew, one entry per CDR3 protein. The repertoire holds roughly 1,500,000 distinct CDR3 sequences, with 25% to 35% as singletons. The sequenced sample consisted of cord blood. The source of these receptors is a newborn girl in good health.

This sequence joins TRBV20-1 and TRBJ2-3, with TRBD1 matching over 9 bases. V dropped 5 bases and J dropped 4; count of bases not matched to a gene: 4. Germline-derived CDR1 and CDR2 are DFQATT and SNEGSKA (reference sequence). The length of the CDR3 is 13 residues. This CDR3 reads CSALGDRADTQYF. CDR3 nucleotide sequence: TGCAGTGCTTTAGGGGACAGGGCAGATACGCAGTATTTT.

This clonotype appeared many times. The CDR3 coding sequence is TGCAGCGCCCAGAGGGGTACCAATCAGCCCCAGCATTTT. Protein sequence: CSAQRGTNQPQHF. This rearrangement joins TRBV29-1 to TRBJ1-5; D might be TRBD1 (5 bases). Germline V CDR1 and CDR2: SQVTM, ANQGSEA. V lost 7 bases to trimming and J lost 3 bases, with 13 bases between them. The CDR3 is made up of 13 amino acids.

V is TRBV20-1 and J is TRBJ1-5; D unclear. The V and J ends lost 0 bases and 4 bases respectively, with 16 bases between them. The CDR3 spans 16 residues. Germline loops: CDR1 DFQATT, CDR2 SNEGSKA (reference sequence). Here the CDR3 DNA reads TGCAGTGCTAGAGATCAGGAGGGAACAAAAAATCAGCCCCAGCATTTT. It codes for CSARDQEGTKNQPQHF.

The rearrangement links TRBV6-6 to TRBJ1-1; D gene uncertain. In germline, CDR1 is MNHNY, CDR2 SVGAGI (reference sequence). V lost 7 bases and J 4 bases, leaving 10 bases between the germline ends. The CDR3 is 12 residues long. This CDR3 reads CASMRRATEAFF. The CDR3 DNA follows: TGTGCCAGCATGAGGCGGGCCACTGAAGCTTTCTTT.

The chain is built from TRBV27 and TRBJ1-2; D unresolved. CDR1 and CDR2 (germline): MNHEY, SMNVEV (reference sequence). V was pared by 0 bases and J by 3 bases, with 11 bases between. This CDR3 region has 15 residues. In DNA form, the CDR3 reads TGTGCCAGCAGTTTATCGATGGCCGGCTACTATGGCTACACCTTC. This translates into CASSLSMAGYYGYTF.

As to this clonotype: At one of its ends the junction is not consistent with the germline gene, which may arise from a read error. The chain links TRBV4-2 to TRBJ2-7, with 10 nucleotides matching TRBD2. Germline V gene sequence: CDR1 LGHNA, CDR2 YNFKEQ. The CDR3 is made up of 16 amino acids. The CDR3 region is CASRQDGSGRWYEQYF. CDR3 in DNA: TGTGCCAGCAGACAAGATGGTAGCGGGAGGTGGTACGAGCAGTACTTC.

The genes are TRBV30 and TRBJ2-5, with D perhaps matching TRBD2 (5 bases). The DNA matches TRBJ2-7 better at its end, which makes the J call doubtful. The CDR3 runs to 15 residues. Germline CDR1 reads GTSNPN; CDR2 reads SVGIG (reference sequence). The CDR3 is CAWSSRGQRRYEQYF. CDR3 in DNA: TGTGCCTGGAGTAGTCGCGGGCAGCGCCGATACGAGCAGTACTTC.

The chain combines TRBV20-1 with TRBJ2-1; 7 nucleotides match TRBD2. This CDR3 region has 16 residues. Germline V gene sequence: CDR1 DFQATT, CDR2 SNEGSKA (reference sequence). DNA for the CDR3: TGCAGCGCCAAGTGGGTCCTAGCGGCTACCTACAATGAGCAGTTCTTC. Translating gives CSAKWVLAATYNEQFF.

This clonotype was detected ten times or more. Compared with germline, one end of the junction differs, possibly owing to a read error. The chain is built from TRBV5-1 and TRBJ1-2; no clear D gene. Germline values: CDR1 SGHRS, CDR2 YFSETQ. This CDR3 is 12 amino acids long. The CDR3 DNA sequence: TGTGCCAGCAGCTTACTCGGCTATGGCTACACCTTC. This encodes CASSLLGYGYTF.

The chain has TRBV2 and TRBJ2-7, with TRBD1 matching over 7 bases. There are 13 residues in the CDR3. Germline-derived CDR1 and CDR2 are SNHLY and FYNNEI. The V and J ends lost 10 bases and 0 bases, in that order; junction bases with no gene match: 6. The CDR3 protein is CATPGTASYEQYF. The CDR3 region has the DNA TGTGCCACGCCAGGGACAGCCTCCTACGAGCAGTACTTC.

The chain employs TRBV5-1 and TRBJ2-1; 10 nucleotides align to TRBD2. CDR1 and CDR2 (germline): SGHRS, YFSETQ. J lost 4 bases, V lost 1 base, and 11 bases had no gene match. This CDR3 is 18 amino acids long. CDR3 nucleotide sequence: TGCGCCAGCAGCTTGCGGCCCAGCGGGGGGGCCTTATACAATGAGCAGTTCTTC. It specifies CASSLRPSGGALYNEQFF.

CDR3 protein: CSARSGGAVGNEQFF. The CDR3 DNA is TGCAGTGCTAGATCTGGCGGGGCAGTAGGCAATGAGCAGTTCTTC. V gene TRBV20-1 combines with J gene TRBJ2-1, with D maybe TRBD2 (6 bases). The CDR3 totals 15 residues. Trimming stripped 2 bases from V and 6 bases from J, with 17 bases between. CDR1 and CDR2 (germline): DFQATT, SNEGSKA (reference sequence).

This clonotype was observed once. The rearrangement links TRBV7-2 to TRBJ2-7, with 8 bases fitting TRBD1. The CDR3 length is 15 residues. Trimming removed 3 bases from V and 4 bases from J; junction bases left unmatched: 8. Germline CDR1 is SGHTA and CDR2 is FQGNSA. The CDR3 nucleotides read TGTGCCAGCAGCTTGACGAGGCGGACAGGGTACGAGCAGTACTTC. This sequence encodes CASSLTRRTGYEQYF.